The clone carrying this T cell receptor beta chain was counted at least ten times. 5'RACE with 10-nucleotide random UMIs generated the cDNA. TCRdb redid the calling of the 5' RACE reads with MiXCR, one entry per CDR3 protein. The repertoire has 40,000 to 60,000 distinct CDR3 sequences, about 12% of them found once; the top ten carry 4.5%. This sample was included in a study of neurological immune-mediated disorders. V lost 1 base and J 5 bases, leaving 9 bases between the germline ends. Germline V lookup: CDR1 DFQATT, CDR2 SNEGSKA (reference sequence). The CDR3 loop spans 13 amino acids. Indicated time point: longitudinal time-point 2.

V gene TRBV20-1 combines with J gene TRBJ1-5; unclear D gene. The specimen sequenced was PBMCs. The receptor's source is a male donor with HTLV-1-associated myelopathy (HAM/TSP). CDR3 coding DNA: TGCAGTGCTAGAGTAAGACACCATCAGCCCCAGCATTTT. It codes for CSARVRHHQPQHF.